This T cell receptor (beta chain) was observed in a study of T cells after yellow fever vaccination. Notes on the study in general: A small share of clonotypes appeared in both CD4 and CD8 compartments.

Points on this clonotype: Its specificity is not known.

The V and J ends lost 4 bases and 5 bases, in that order; junction bases with no gene match: 10. Germline assignment: CDR1 SGHRS and CDR2 YFSETQ. This CDR3 has 16 amino acids. TCRdb used MiXCR to reprocess the 5' RACE reads, holding one entry per CDR3 protein. The table has approximately 550,000 distinct CDR3 sequences, 13% seen once; the top ten hold 11% to 15%. The receptor was isolated from a man aged 25 to 45 who received the YFV17D yellow fever vaccine. The chain joins TRBV5-1 to TRBJ2-5; 11 bases match TRBD2. This material consisted of PBMCs, taken on the day of the yellow fever booster vaccination. Here the CDR3 reads CASSLTSGSLSETQYF. As DNA, the CDR3 is TGCGCCAGCAGCCTAACTAGCGGGAGTTTGTCGGAGACCCAGTACTTC.